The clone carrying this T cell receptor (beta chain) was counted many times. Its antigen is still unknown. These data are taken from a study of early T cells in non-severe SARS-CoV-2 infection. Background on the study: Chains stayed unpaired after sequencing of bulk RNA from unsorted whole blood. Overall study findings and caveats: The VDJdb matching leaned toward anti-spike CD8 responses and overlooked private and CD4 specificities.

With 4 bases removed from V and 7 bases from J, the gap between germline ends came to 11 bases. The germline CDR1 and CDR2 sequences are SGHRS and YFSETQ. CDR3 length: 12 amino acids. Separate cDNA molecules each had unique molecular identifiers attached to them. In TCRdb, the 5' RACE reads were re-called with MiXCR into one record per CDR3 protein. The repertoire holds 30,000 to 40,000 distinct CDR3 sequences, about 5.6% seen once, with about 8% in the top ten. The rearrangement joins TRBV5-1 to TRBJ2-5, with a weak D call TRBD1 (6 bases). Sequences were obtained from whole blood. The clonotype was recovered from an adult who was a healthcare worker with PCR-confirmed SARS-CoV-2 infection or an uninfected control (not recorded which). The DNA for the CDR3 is TGCGCCAGCAGCGCACAACAGGGGACCCAGTACTTC. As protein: CASSAQQGTQYF.